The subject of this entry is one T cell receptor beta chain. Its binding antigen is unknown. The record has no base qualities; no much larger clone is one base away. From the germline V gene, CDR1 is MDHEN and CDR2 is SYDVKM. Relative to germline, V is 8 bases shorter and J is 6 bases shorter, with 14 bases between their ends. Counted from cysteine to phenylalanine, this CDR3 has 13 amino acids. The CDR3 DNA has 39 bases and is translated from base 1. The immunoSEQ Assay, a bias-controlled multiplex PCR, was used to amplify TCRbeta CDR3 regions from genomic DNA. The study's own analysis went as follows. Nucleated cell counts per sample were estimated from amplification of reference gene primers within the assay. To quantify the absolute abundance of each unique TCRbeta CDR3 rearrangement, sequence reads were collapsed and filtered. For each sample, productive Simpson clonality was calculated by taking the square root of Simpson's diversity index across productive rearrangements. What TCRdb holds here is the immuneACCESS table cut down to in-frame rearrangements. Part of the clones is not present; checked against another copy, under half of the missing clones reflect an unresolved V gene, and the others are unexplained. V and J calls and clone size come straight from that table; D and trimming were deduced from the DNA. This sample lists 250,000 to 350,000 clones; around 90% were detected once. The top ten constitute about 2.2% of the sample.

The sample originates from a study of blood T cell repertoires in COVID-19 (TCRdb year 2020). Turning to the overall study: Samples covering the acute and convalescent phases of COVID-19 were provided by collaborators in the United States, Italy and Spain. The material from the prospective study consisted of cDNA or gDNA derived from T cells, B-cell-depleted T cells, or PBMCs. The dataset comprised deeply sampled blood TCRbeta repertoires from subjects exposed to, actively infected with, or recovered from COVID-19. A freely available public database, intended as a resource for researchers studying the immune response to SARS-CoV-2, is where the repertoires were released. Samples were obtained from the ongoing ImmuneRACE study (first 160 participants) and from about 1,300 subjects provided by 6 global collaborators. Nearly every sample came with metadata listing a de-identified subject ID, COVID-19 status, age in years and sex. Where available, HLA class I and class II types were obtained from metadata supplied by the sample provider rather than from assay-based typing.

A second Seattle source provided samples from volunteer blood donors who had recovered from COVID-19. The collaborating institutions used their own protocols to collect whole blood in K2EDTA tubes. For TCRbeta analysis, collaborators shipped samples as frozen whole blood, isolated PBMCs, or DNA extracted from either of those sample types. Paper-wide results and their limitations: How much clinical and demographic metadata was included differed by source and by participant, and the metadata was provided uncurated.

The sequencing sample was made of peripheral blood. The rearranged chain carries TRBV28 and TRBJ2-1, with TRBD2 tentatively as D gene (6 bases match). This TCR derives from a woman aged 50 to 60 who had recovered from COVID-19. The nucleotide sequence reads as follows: TGTGCCAGCCACAGGAGGGGACGCAATGAGCAGTTCTTC. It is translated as CASHRRGRNEQFF.